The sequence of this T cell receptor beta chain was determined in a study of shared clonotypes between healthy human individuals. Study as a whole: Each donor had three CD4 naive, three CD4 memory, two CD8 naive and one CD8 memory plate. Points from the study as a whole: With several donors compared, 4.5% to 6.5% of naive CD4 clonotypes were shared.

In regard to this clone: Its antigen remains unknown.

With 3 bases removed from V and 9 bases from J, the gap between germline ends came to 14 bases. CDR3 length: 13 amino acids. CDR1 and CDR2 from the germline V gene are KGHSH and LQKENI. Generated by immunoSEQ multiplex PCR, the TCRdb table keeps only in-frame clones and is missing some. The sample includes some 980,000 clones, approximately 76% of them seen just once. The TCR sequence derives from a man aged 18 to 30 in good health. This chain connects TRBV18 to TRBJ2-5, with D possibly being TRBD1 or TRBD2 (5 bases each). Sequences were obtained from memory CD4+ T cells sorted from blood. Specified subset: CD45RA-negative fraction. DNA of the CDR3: TGTGCCAGCTCACCTGACCGGGACCCGGCCCAGTACTTC. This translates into CASSPDRDPAQYF.